The rows below give T cell receptor beta chains drawn from one sample of a study of cytomegalovirus exposure and HLA in healthy donors. The repertoire was sequenced with immunoSEQ multiplex PCR; TCRdb's copy has only in-frame clones and lacks some. The sample has some 150,000 clones, 70% to 85% seen once. Specimen: PBMCs. Source of these receptors: a man aged 35 to 55 in good health and CMV-seronegative. The CDR3 runs from the conserved cysteine through the conserved F or W. D genes are given only for firm matches. Size values are once, few and many counts, or a class for expanded clones, and some rows have none.

d_gene: NA; j_gene: TRBJ2-2; v_gene: TRBV7-2; abundance: NA; len: 15; CDR3nt: TGTGCCAGCAGCTTGGGGACCCGGGGGACCGGGGAGCTGTTTTTT; CDR3aa: CASSLGTRGTGELFF
d_gene: NA; j_gene: TRBJ2-3; v_gene: TRBV9; abundance: few; len: 15; CDR3nt: TGTGCCAGCAGCGTGGACTATTTGGCCACAGATACGCAGTATTTT; CDR3aa: CASSVDYLATDTQYF
d_gene: NA; j_gene: TRBJ2-3; v_gene: TRBV10-3; abundance: NA; len: 12; CDR3nt: TGTGCCATCGCGCCGGGCACAGATACGCAGTATTTT; CDR3aa: CAIAPGTDTQYF
d_gene: TRBD1; j_gene: TRBJ1-5; v_gene: TRBV6-1; abundance: NA; len: 12; CDR3nt: TGTGCCAGTGCGCAGGGGGGACAGCCCCAGCATTTT; CDR3aa: CASAQGGQPQHF
d_gene: NA; j_gene: TRBJ2-6; v_gene: TRBV2; abundance: NA; len: 16; CDR3nt: TGTGCCAGCAGTTTGAACAGGGATCCTGGGGCCAACGTCCTGACTTTC; CDR3aa: CASSLNRDPGANVLTF
d_gene: TRBD1; j_gene: TRBJ2-5; v_gene: TRBV7-9; abundance: NA; len: 14; CDR3nt: TGTGCCAGCAGCGATTACAGGGGGCAAGAGACCCAGTACTTC; CDR3aa: CASSDYRGQETQYF
d_gene: TRBD1; j_gene: TRBJ1-1; v_gene: TRBV19; abundance: NA; len: 13; CDR3nt: TGTGCCACTCGGGACAGACTGAACACTGAAGCTTTCTTT; CDR3aa: CATRDRLNTEAFF
d_gene: NA; j_gene: TRBJ2-2; v_gene: TRBV7-9; abundance: NA; len: 18; CDR3nt: TGTGCCAGCAGCTTTCTCGGATTCGGGGTCGTGGACACCGGGGAGCTGTTTTTT; CDR3aa: CASSFLGFGVVDTGELFF
d_gene: NA; j_gene: TRBJ2-7; v_gene: TRBV7-9; abundance: NA; len: 15; CDR3nt: TGTGCCAGCAGCGGGTGGACTGGCCAGGGGAAGGAGCAGTACTTC; CDR3aa: CASSGWTGQGKEQYF
d_gene: TRBD1; j_gene: TRBJ2-2; v_gene: TRBV5-1; abundance: NA; len: 15; CDR3nt: TGCGCCAGCAAAGGAGTGAGACAGGGGACCGGGGAGCTGTTTTTT; CDR3aa: CASKGVRQGTGELFF
d_gene: TRBD2; j_gene: TRBJ2-4; v_gene: TRBV5-1; abundance: NA; len: 19; CDR3nt: TGCGCCAGCAGCTTGGAGCCTAGCGGGGGGGCTTCATACAAAAACATTCAGTACTTC; CDR3aa: CASSLEPSGGASYKNIQYF
d_gene: NA; j_gene: TRBJ1-2; v_gene: TRBV19; abundance: NA; len: 15; CDR3nt: TGTGCCAGTAGTATTGGTGGTGTGGGAGGCTATGGCTACACCTTC; CDR3aa: CASSIGGVGGYGYTF
d_gene: TRBD1; j_gene: TRBJ2-2; v_gene: TRBV27; abundance: NA; len: 14; CDR3nt: TGTGCCAGCAGGGCAGGGGGTGGCACCGGGGAGCTGTTTTTT; CDR3aa: CASRAGGGTGELFF
d_gene: TRBD1; j_gene: TRBJ1-3; v_gene: TRBV5-1; abundance: NA; len: 17; CDR3nt: TGCGCCAGCAGCTTCCCGGGACAGGGGAGCTCTGGAAACACCATATATTTT; CDR3aa: CASSFPGQGSSGNTIYF
d_gene: NA; j_gene: TRBJ2-3; v_gene: TRBV19; abundance: NA; len: 15; CDR3nt: TGTGCCAGTAGTATAGGTCCGGGAGTCGCAGATACGCAGTATTTT; CDR3aa: CASSIGPGVADTQYF
d_gene: NA; j_gene: TRBJ1-2; v_gene: TRBV6-5; abundance: NA; len: 15; CDR3nt: TGTGCCAGCAGTCGATACAGAGGGGGAAACTATGGCTACACCTTC; CDR3aa: CASSRYRGGNYGYTF
d_gene: NA; j_gene: TRBJ1-1; v_gene: TRBV15; abundance: NA; len: 15; CDR3nt: TGTGCCACCAGCAGAGGCGGGGGATCGAACACTGAAGCTTTCTTT; CDR3aa: CATSRGGGSNTEAFF
d_gene: NA; j_gene: TRBJ1-1; v_gene: TRBV30; abundance: few; len: 13; CDR3nt: TGTGCCTGGAGTGTACTGGGGCCCTTTGGAGCTTTCTTT; CDR3aa: CAWSVLGPFGAFF
d_gene: TRBD1; j_gene: TRBJ2-7; v_gene: TRBV7-3; abundance: NA; len: 15; CDR3nt: TGTGCCAGCAGCTGGACAGGGGGCGAGTCCTACGAGCAGTACTTC; CDR3aa: CASSWTGGESYEQYF
d_gene: NA; j_gene: TRBJ1-1; v_gene: TRBV9; abundance: NA; len: 12; CDR3nt: TGTGCCAGCAGCGTAGGGTCGGGAGGGGCTTTCTTT; CDR3aa: CASSVGSGGAFF
d_gene: NA; j_gene: TRBJ2-3; v_gene: TRBV30; abundance: NA; len: 15; CDR3nt: TGTGCCTGGAGTGTGGCGGGGCGTAGCACAGATACGCAGTATTTT; CDR3aa: CAWSVAGRSTDTQYF
d_gene: NA; j_gene: TRBJ1-2; v_gene: TRBV9; abundance: NA; len: 12; CDR3nt: TGTGCCAGCAGCTCCAGGGTAACTGGCTACACCTTC; CDR3aa: CASSSRVTGYTF
d_gene: TRBD2; j_gene: TRBJ2-1; v_gene: TRBV11-3; abundance: NA; len: 15; CDR3nt: TGTGCCAGCAGCCCTAGCGGGGGGGCATACAATGAGCAGTTCTTC; CDR3aa: CASSPSGGAYNEQFF
d_gene: TRBD1; j_gene: TRBJ2-7; v_gene: TRBV28; abundance: NA; len: 14; CDR3nt: TGTGCCAGCAGTTTGTTGCAGGGGGCGGGGGAGCAGTACTTC; CDR3aa: CASSLLQGAGEQYF